These 9 T cell receptor beta chains originate from one sample sequenced in a study of CD8 T cells in ankylosing spondylitis. Each CDR3 protein is one row after TCRdb ran MiXCR on the 5' RACE reads. The repertoire holds roughly 440,000 distinct CDR3 sequences, with approximately 17% as singletons. Study-wide results and caveats: A TCR beta motif of several highly homologous variants seemed to mark ankylosing spondylitis blood.

These receptors have no known antigen. The sequencing input was blood, either unsorted or a sorted T cell fraction (not recorded which). The origin of the receptors is a male donor with ankylosing spondylitis.

This sequence joins TRBV2 and TRBJ1-3; tentative D call: TRBD1 (6 bases). CDR1 and CDR2 from the germline V gene are SNHLY and FYNNEI. This CDR3 comprises 14 residues. The V end was cut by 1 base, the J end by 4 bases, with 8 bases between. This CDR3 reads CASSEGTGGNTIYF. As DNA, the CDR3 is TGTGCCAGCAGTGAAGGAACAGGGGGAAACACCATATATTTT.

This clonotype appeared a few times. The gene calls are TRBV20-1 and TRBJ2-3; the D gene is possibly TRBD2 (7 bases). This CDR3 has 15 amino acids. Per the germline V gene, CDR1 is DFQATT and CDR2 is SNEGSKA (reference sequence). V lost 5 bases, J lost 3 bases, and 18 bases lay in between. The CDR3 sequence: CSAPLGGAGTDTQYF. In DNA form, the CDR3 reads TGCAGTGCTCCTCTGGGGGGGGCGGGGACAGATACGCAGTATTTT.

The chain couples TRBV25-1 to TRBJ2-3; tentatively, D is TRBD2 (5 bases). The CDR3 consists of 12 residues. Germline CDR1 and CDR2: MGHDK and SYGVNS. The germline V and J ends were trimmed by 2 bases and 10 bases, with 10 bases remaining between them. As DNA, the CDR3 is TGTGCCAGCAGTGAAGGAGGCCTCCCGCAGTATTTT. Protein product: CASSEGGLPQYF.

This clonotype was counted between two and nine times. The CDR3 protein is CSARRQGHYNEQFF. The CDR3 DNA sequence: TGCAGTGCTAGACGCCAGGGTCACTACAATGAGCAGTTCTTC. This sequence joins TRBV20-1 and TRBJ2-1, with a tentative D call TRBD1 (5 bases). Looked up from germline, CDR1 is DFQATT and CDR2 is SNEGSKA (reference sequence). The CDR3 is 14 residues long. V was clipped by 2 bases and J by 3 bases, with 11 bases between them.

The chain is built from TRBV6-2 or TRBV6-3 and TRBJ1-2; D gene unclear. CDR3 size: 14 residues. From germline, CDR1 is MNHEY and CDR2 SVGEGT. V was shortened by 2 bases and J by 1 base, with 8 bases between the two germline ends. CDR3 sequence: CASSYPGDNYGYTF. CDR3 in DNA: TGTGCCAGCAGTTACCCCGGGGATAACTATGGCTACACCTTC.

The chain employs TRBV2 and TRBJ1-3, with 9 bases matching TRBD1. The CDR3 covers 15 residues. V gave up 5 bases and J gave up 4 bases; unmatched junction bases: 6. Germline assignment: CDR1 SNHLY and CDR2 FYNNEI. The CDR3 region has the DNA TGTGCCAGCAGTCCGGCGACAGGGGGAGGAAACACCATATATTTT. Translation: CASSPATGGGNTIYF.

This clonotype was seen only a few times. This chain joins TRBV4-2 and TRBJ2-6; TRBD2 matches 8 bases. This CDR3 contains 19 residues. J lost 0 bases, V lost 4 bases, and 11 bases had no gene match. Germline lookup yields CDR1 LGHNA and CDR2 YNFKEQ. Written as DNA, the CDR3 is TGTGCCAGCAGCCTTACGACAGCGGGGGCGAGCTCTGGGGCCAACGTCCTGACTTTC. It encodes CASSLTTAGASSGANVLTF.

The V and J genes are TRBV18 and TRBJ2-1; 9 bases agree with TRBD2. After removal of 3 bases from V and 5 bases from J, the junction contained 2 bases not matched to a gene. The CDR3 length is 14 residues. CDR1 is KGHSH, CDR2 LQKENI, per germline. The CDR3 region has the DNA TGTGCCAGCTCACCTAGCGGGGGCAACAATGAGCAGTTCTTC. It yields the protein CASSPSGGNNEQFF. Variable domain in full (rest from reference TRBV18 and TRBJ2-1): NAGVMQNPRHLVRRRGQEARLRCSPMKGHSHVYWYRQLPEEGLKFMVYLQKENIIDESGMPKERFSAEFPKEGPSILRIQQVVRGDSAAYFCASSPSGGNNEQFFGPGTRLTVL.

This clonotype was counted between two and nine times. The junction does not match germline at one end; this may be a read error. The gene calls are TRBV11-2 and TRBJ1-2; D is uncertain. The CDR3 consists of 15 residues. Germline V lookup: CDR1 SGHAT, CDR2 FQNNGV. CDR3: CASSLDPAQNYGYTF. Written as DNA, the CDR3 is TGTGCCAGCAGCCTAGACCCAGCCCAAAACTATGGCTACACCTTC.